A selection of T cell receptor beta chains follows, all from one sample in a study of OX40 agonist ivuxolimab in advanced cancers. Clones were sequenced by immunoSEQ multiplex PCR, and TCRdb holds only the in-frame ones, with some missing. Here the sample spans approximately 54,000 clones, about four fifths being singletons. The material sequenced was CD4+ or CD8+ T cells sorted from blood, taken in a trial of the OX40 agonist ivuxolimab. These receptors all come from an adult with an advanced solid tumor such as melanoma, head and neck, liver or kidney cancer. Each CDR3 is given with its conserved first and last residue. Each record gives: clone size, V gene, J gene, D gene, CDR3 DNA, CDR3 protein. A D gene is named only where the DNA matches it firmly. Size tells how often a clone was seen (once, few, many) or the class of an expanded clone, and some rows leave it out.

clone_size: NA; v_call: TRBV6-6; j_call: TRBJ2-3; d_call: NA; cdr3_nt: TGTGCCAGCAGTTACGCAGATACGCAGTATTTT; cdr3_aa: CASSYADTQYF
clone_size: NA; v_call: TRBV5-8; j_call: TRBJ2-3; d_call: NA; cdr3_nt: TGTGCCAGCGCCCCGGGCAGGGTAGATACGCAGTATTTT; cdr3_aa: CASAPGRVDTQYF
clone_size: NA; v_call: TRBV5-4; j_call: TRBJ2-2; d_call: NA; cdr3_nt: TGTGCCAGCAGCTTGGACAGCCCGAACACCGGGGAGCTGTTTTTT; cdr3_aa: CASSLDSPNTGELFF
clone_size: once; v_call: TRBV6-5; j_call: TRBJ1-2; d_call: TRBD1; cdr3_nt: TGTGCCAGCAGTTCCCGACAGGGTGCAACCAATGGCTACACCTTC; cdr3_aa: CASSSRQGATNGYTF
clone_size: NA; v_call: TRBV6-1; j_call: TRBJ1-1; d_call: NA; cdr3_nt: TGTGCCAGCAGCCTAGGGGAGTACACTGAAGCTTTCTTT; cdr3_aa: CASSLGEYTEAFF
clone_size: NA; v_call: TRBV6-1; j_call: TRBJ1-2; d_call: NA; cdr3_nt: TGTGCCAGCAGTGAAGGAGGAGGGGATAACTATGGCTACACCTTC; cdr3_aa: CASSEGGGDNYGYTF
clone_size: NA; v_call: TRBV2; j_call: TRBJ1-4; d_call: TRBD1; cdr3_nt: TGTGCCAGCAGTGATGTTCTCGGACAGGGAAATGAAAAACTGTTTTTT; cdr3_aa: CASSDVLGQGNEKLFF
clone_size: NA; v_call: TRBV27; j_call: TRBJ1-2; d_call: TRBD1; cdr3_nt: TGTGCCAGCAGCGCTCCGGACAGGGGCTACACCTTC; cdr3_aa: CASSAPDRGYTF
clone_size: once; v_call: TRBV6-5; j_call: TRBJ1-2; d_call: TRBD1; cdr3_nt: TGTGCCAGCGGACAGGGCAGTGGTGGCTACACCTTC; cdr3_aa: CASGQGSGGYTF
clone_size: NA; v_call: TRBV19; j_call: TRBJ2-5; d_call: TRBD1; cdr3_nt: TGTGCCAGTAGTATTTGGGGACAGCAAGAGACCCAGTACTTC; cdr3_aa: CASSIWGQQETQYF
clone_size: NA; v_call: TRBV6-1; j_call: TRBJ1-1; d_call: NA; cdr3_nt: TGTGCCAGCAGGCTCACTGAAGCTTTCTTT; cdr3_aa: CASRLTEAFF
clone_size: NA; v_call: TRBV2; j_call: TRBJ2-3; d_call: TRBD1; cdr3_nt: TGTGCCAGCATTAAGGACAGGGGATCAGATACGCAGTATTTT; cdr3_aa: CASIKDRGSDTQYF
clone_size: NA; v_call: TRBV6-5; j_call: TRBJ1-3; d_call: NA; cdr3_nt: TGTGCCAGCAGCATTTCAGCACCAGGAAACACCATATATTTT; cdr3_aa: CASSISAPGNTIYF
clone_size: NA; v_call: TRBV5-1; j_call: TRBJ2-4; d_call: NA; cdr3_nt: TGCGCCAGCAGCGCCACCGGGTTACCACGGGGCATTCAGTACTTC; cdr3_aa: CASSATGLPRGIQYF
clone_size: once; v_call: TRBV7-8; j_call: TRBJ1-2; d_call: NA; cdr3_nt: TGTGCCAGCAGCCCCACTCGGAACGGGGGCTCTGACTATGGCTACACCTTC; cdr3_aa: CASSPTRNGGSDYGYTF
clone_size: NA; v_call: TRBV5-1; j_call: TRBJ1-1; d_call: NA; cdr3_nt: TGCGCCAGCAACCCAGGGACGGTGAACACTGAAGCTTTCTTT; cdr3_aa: CASNPGTVNTEAFF
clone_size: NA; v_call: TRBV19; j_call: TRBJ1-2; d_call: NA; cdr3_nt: TGTGCCAGTAGTAGCGGGATAGTTAACTATGGCTACACCTTC; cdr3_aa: CASSSGIVNYGYTF
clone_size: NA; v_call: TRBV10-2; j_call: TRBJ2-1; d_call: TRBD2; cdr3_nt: TGCGCCAGCAGGATCTATGGCGGGGGGGCGGATGAGCAGTTCTTC; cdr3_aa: CASRIYGGGADEQFF
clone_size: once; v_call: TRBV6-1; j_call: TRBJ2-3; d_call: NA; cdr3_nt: TGTGCCAGCAGTGAAGCGATTCCCAATACGCAGTATTTT; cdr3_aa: CASSEAIPNTQYF
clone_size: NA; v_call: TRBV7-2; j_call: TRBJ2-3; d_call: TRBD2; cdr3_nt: TGTGCCAGCAGCTTAGCGCATCCCGGGGGGGCAGATACGCAGTATTTT; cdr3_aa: CASSLAHPGGADTQYF
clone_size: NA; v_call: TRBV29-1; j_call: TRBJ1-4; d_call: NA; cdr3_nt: TGCAGCGGGGCGAGGGGGATTAATGAAAAACTGTTTTTT; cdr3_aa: CSGARGINEKLFF
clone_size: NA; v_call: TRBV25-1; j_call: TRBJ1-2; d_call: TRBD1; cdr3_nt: TGTGCCAGCAGTCAGACAGGGAGAGGCTACACCTTC; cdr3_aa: CASSQTGRGYTF
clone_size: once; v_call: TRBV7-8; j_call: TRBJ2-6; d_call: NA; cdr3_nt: TGTGCCAGCAGCCGAGATAGCTCTGGGGCCAACGTCCTGACTTTC; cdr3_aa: CASSRDSSGANVLTF
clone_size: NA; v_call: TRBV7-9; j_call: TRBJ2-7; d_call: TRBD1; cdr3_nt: TGTGCCAGCAGCTACCACAGTTCCGGGACAGGTAGAAACGAGCAGTACTTC; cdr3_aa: CASSYHSSGTGRNEQYF
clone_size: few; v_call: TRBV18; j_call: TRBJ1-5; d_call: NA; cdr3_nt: TGTGCCAGCTCACCAAAAGTAGGTTCTGGCCAGCCCCAGCATTTT; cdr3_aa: CASSPKVGSGQPQHF
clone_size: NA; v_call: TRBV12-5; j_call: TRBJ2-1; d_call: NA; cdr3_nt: TGTGCTAGTGGTTTGGACTACAATGAGCAGTTCTTC; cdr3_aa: CASGLDYNEQFF
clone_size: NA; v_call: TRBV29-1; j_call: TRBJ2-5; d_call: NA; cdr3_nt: TGCAGCGTTGCCGGACCGAACCAAGAGACCCAGTACTTC; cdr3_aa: CSVAGPNQETQYF
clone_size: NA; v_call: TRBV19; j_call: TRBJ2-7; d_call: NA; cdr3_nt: TGTGCCAGTAGTATAGCGAGCGGAGTAACCTACGAGCAGTACTTC; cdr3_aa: CASSIASGVTYEQYF
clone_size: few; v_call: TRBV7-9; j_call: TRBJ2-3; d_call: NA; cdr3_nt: TGTGCCAGCAGCTTAGCGGGGTCAGATACGCAGTATTTT; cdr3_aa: CASSLAGSDTQYF
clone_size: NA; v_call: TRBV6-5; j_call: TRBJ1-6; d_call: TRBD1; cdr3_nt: TGTGCCAGCAGTATTGGACAGGCCTATTCACCCCTCCACTTT; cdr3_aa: CASSIGQAYSPLHF
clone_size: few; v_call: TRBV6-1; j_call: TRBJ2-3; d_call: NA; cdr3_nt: TGTGCCAGCAGTGAAGCGGGGTGGGGGCCTAGCACAGATACGCAGTATTTT; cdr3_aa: CASSEAGWGPSTDTQYF
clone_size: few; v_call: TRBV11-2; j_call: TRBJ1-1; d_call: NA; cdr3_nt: TGTGCCAGCAGCTTAAGGGAGAACACTGAAGCTTTCTTT; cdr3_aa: CASSLRENTEAFF
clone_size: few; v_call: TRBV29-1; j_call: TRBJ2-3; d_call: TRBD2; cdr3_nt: TGCAGCACCCTAGCGGGGAGCACAGATACGCAGTATTTT; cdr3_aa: CSTLAGSTDTQYF
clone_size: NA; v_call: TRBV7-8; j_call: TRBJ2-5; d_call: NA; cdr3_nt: TGTGCCAGCAGCTTAGCACCCCCTGGGACTTTGCAAGAGACCCAGTACTTC; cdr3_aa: CASSLAPPGTLQETQYF
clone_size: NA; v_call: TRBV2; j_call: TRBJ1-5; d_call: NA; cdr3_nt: TGTGCCAGCAAAGAAAGGGTAAAACAGCCCCAGCATTTT; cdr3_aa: CASKERVKQPQHF
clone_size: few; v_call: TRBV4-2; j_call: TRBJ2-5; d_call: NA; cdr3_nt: TGTGCCAGCAGCCAAGCGGTGGGTCGGGCCTTAGGGGAGACCCAGTACTTC; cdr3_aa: CASSQAVGRALGETQYF
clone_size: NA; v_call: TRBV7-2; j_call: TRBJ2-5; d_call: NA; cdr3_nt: TGTGCCAGCAGCTTAGCACCCGGGGGCCGTGAGACCCAGTACTTC; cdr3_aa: CASSLAPGGRETQYF
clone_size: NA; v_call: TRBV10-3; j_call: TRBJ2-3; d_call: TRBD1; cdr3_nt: TGTGCCATCAGTGCGGGACAGGGAGGGACAGATACGCAGTATTTT; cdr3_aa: CAISAGQGGTDTQYF
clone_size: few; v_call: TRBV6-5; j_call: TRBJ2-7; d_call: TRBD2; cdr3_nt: TGTGCCAGCAGTTACTCGAGACGGCTAGCGGTCTACGAGCAGTACTTC; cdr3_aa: CASSYSRRLAVYEQYF
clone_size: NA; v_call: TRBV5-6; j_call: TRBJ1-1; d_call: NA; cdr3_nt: TGTGCCAGCACCCCGACAGGCGCTTGGACTGAAGCTTTCTTT; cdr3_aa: CASTPTGAWTEAFF
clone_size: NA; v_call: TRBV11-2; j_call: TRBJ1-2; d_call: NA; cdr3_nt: TGTGCCAGCAGCTTCCGGGTTGGGTCGGGCTACACCTTC; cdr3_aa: CASSFRVGSGYTF
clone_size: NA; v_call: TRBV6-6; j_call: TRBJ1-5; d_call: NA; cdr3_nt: TGTGCCAGCAGTTACGGTCAAGTCGACCAGCATTTT; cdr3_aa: CASSYGQVDQHF